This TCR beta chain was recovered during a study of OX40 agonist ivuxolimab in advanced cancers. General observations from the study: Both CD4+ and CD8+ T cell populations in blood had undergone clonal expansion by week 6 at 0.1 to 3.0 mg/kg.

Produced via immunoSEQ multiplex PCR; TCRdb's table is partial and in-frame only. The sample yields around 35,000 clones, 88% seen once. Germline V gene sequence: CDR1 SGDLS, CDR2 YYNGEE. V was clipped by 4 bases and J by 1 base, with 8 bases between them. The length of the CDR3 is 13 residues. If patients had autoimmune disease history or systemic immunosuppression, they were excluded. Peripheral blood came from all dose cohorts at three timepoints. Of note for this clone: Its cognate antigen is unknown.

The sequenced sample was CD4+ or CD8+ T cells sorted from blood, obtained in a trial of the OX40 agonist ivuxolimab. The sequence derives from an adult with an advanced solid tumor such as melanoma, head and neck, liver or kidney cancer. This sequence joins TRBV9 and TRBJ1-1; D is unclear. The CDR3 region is CASSLRSNTEAFF. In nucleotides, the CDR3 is TGTGCCAGCAGCCTCCGTTCGAACACTGAAGCTTTCTTT. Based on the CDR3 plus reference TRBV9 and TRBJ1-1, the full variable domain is DSGVTQTPKHLITATGQRVTLRCSPRSGDLSVYWYQQSLDQGLQFLIQYYNGEERAKGNILERFSAQQFPDLHSELNLSSLELGDSALYFCASSLRSNTEAFFGQGTRLTVV.